The clone carrying this T cell receptor (beta chain) was picked up one time. The sample originates from a study of PD-1 blockade in classical Hodgkin lymphoma. Assay: immunoSEQ multiplex PCR; the TCRdb copy retains only in-frame clones and omits some. Counted here are about 50,000 clones, about 75% occurring once; the ten biggest clones make up about an eighth. Indicated time point: cycle 4 day 1 (C4D1), after five to seven weeks of nivolumab. Every patient relapsed after autologous stem cell transplantation, and brentuximab vedotin exposure varied. The CDR3 has 12 residues. CDR1 is MNHEY and CDR2 is SVGAGI in the germline V gene. The V gene lost 4 bases and the J gene lost 7 bases, with 10 bases spanning the gap.

This TCR came from a human donor with classical Hodgkin lymphoma. The chain links TRBV6-5 to TRBJ1-2; D remains ambiguous. This specimen was peripheral blood mononuclear cells (PBMCs), taken before the fourth cycle of nivolumab. CDR3 DNA: TGTGCCAGCAGTTGGACTCGGGGTGGCTACACCTTC. Its protein product is CASSWTRGGYTF.